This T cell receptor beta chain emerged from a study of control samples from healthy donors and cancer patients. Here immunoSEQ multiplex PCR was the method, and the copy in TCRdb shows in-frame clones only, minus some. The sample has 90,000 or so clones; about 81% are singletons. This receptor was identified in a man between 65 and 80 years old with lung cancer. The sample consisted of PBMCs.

The CDR3 DNA sequence: TGCGCCAGCAGCTTGCCAGCGAACACCGGGGAGCTGTTTTTT. This gives the protein CASSLPANTGELFF. V and J are TRBV5-1 and TRBJ2-2; D remains ambiguous. V lost 1 base, J lost 0 bases, and 4 bases lay in between. This CDR3 comprises 14 residues. The germline V gene encodes CDR1 SGHRS and CDR2 YFSETQ.